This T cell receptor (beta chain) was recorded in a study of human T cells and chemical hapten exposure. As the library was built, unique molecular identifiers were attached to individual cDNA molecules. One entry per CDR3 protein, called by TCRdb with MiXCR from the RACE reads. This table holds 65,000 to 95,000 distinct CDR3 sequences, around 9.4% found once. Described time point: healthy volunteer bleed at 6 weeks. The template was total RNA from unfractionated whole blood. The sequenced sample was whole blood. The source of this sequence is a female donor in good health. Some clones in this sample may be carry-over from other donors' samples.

CDR3 sequence reads: CAISGGVSNQPQHF. The CDR3 DNA reads TGTGCCATCAGTGGCGGAGTTAGCAATCAGCCCCAGCATTTT. The chain links TRBV10-3 to TRBJ1-5, with D unresolved. The germline V gene encodes CDR1 ENHRY and CDR2 SYGVKD. Trimming shortened V by 4 bases and J by 0 bases, and 7 bases separated the two germline ends. The CDR3 consists of 14 residues.